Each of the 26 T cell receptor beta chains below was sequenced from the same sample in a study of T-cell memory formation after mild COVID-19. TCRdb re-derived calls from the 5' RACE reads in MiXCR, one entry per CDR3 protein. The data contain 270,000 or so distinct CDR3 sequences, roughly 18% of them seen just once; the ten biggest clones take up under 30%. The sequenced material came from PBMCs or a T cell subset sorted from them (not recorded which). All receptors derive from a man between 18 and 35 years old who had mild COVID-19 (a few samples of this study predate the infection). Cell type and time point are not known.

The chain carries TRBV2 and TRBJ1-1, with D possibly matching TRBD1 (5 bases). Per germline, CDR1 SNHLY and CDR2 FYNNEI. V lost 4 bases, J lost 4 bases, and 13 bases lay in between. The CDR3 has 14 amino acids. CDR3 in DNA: TGTGCCAGCAGTGTTCAGGGCGGTGGCACTGAAGCTTTCTTT. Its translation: CASSVQGGGTEAFF. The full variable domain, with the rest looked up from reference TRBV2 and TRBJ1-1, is EPEVTQTPSHQVTQMGQEVILRCVPISNHLYFYWYRQILGQKVEFLVSFYNNEISEKSEIFDDQFSVERPDGSNFTLKIRSTKLEDSAMYFCASSVQGGGTEAFFGQGTRLTVV.

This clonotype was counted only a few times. The CDR3 here is CAIQGAGDTQYF. DNA for the CDR3: TGTGCCATTCAGGGGGCTGGTGATACGCAGTATTTT. The V and J genes are TRBV10-3 and TRBJ2-3; 8 positions agree with TRBD1. Germline V gene sequence: CDR1 ENHRY, CDR2 SYGVKD. The CDR3 runs to 12 residues. V was pared by 9 bases and J by 6 bases, with 5 bases of the junction left unmatched.

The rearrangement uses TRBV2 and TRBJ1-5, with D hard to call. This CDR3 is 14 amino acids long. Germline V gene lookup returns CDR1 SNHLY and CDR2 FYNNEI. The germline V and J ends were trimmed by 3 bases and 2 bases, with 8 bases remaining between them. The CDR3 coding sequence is TGTGCCAGCAGTGATCGGGTGGGCAATCAGCCCCAGCATTTT. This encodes CASSDRVGNQPQHF.

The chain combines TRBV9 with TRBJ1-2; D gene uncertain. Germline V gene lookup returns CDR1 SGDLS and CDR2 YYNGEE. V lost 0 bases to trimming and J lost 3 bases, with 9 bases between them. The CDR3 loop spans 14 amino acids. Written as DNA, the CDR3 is TGTGCCAGCAGCGTAGGCGGAGGATACTATGGCTACACCTTC. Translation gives CASSVGGGYYGYTF.

CDR3 protein: CASSPNRDRAFF. The DNA of the CDR3 is TGTGCCAGCTCACCTAACAGGGATAGAGCTTTCTTT. This rearrangement joins TRBV18 to TRBJ1-1; D might be TRBD1 (6 bases). Trimming took 3 bases from V and 10 from J, leaving 12 bases between them. Germline V gene lookup returns CDR1 KGHSH and CDR2 LQKENI. The CDR3 has 12 amino acids.

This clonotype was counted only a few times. CDR3 loop: CASSSLQADTQYF. The CDR3 nucleotides read TGTGCCAGCAGTTCCCTACAGGCAGATACGCAGTATTTT. The rearrangement links TRBV6-2 or TRBV6-3 to TRBJ2-3; maybe TRBD1 (5 bases). The CDR3 is 13 residues long. Trimming cost V 4 bases and J 4 bases, with 9 bases left between them. Looked up from germline, CDR1 is MNHEY and CDR2 is SVGEGT.

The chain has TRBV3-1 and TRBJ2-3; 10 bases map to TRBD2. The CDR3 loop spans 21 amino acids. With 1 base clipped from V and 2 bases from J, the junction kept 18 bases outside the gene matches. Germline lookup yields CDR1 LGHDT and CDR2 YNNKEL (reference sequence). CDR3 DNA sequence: TGTGCCAGCAGCCAAGGATCCCTTATTAGCGGGGGGTCTGACTACACAGATACGCAGTATTTT. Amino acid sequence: CASSQGSLISGGSDYTDTQYF.

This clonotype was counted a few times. In DNA, the CDR3 is TGCAGTGCTAGAGATCTCGCAGGACACGGAACTAGCACAGATACGCAGTATTTT. Its translation: CSARDLAGHGTSTDTQYF. The chain employs TRBV20-1 and TRBJ2-3, with a possible D match to TRBD1 (5 bases). The CDR3 is 18 residues long. Germline CDR1 DFQATT, CDR2 SNEGSKA (reference sequence). V was shortened by 0 bases and J by 0 bases, with 19 bases between the two germline ends.

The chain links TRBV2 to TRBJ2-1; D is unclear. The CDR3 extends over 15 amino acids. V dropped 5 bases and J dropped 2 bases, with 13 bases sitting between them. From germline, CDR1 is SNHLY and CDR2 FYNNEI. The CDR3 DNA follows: TGTGCCAGCAGTAGGGCCTTACTGCCCTACAATGAGCAGTTCTTC. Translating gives CASSRALLPYNEQFF.

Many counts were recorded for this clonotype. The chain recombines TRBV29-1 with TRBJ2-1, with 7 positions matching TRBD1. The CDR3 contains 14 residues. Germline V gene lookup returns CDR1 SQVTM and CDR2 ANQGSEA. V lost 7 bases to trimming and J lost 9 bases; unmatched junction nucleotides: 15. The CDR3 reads CSAVRDRSPPEQFF. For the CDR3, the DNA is TGCAGCGCAGTCCGGGACAGAAGTCCTCCTGAGCAGTTCTTC.

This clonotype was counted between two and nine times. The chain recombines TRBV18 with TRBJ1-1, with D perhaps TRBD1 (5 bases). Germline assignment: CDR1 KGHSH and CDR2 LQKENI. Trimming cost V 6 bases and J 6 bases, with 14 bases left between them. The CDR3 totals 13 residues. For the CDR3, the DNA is TGTGCCAGCTCGCAACTCACGGGACCTGAAGCTTTCTTT. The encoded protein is CASSQLTGPEAFF.

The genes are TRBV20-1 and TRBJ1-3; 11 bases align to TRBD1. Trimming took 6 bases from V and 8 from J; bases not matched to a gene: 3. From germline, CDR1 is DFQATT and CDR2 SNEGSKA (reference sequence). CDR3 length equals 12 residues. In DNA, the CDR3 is TGCAGTGCCTTGGGACAGGGGGACACCATATATTTT. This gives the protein CSALGQGDTIYF.

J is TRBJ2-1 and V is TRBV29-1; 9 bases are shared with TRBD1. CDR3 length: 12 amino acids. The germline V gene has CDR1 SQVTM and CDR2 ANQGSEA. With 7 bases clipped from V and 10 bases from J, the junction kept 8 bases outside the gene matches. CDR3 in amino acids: CSDSGQGGEQFF. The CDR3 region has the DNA TGCAGCGACTCGGGACAGGGAGGGGAGCAGTTCTTC.

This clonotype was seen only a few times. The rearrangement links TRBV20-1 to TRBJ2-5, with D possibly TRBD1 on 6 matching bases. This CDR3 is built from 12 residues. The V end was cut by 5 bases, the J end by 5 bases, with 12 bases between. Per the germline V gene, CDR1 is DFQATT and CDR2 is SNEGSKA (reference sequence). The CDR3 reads CSAYRVGETQYF. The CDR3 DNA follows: TGCAGTGCTTACAGGGTGGGGGAGACCCAGTACTTC.

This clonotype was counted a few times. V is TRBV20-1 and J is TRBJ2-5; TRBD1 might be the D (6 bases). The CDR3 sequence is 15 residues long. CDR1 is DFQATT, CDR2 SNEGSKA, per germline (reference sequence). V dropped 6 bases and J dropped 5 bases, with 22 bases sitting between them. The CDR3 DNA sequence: TGCAGTGCCCACCGCCCCACAGACAGGTCGGAGACCCAGTACTTC. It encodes CSAHRPTDRSETQYF.

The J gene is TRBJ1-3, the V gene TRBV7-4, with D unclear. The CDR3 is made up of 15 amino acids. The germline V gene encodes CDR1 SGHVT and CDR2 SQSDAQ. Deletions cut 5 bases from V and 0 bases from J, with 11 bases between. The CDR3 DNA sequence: TGTGCCAGCAGCCGTTCGCCAGGCTCTGGAAACACCATATATTTT. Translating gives CASSRSPGSGNTIYF. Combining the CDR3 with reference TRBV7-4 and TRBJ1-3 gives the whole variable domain GAGVSQSPRYKVAKRGRDVALRCDSISGHVTLYWYRQTLGQGSEVLTYSQSDAQRDKSGRPSGRFSAERPERSVSTLKIQRTEQGDSAVYLCASSRSPGSGNTIYFGEGSWLTVV.

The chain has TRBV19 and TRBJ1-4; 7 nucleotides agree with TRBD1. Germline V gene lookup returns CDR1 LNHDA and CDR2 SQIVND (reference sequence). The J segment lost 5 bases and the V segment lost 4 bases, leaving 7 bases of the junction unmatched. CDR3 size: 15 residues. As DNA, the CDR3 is TGTGCCAGTAGTACCGGACAGGTGATCAATGAAAAACTGTTTTTT. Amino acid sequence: CASSTGQVINEKLFF. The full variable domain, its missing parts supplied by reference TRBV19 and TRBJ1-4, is DGGITQSPKYLFRKEGQNVTLSCEQNLNHDAMYWYRQDPGQGLRLIYYSQIVNDFQKGDIAEGYSVSREKKESFPLTVTSAQKNPTAFYLCASSTGQVINEKLFFGSGTQLSVL.

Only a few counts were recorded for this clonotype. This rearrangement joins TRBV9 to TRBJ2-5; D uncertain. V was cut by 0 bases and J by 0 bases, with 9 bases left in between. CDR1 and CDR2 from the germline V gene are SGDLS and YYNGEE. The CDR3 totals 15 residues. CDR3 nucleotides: TGTGCCAGCAGCGTAGCCGGATTACACCAAGAGACCCAGTACTTC. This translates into CASSVAGLHQETQYF. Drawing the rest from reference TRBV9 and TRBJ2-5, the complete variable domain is DSGVTQTPKHLITATGQRVTLRCSPRSGDLSVYWYQQSLDQGLQFLIQYYNGEERAKGNILERFSAQQFPDLHSELNLSSLELGDSALYFCASSVAGLHQETQYFGPGTRLLVL.

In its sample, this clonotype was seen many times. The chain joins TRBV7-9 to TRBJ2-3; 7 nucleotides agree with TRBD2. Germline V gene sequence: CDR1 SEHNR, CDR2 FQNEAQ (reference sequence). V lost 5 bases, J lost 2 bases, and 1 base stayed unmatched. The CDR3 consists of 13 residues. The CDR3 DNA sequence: TGTGCCAGCAGCAGGGACTACACAGATACGCAGTATTTT. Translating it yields CASSRDYTDTQYF.

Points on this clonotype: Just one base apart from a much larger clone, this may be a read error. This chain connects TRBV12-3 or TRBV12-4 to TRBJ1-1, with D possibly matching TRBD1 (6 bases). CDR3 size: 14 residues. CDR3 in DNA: TGTGCCAGCAGTTTTCGACAGGTCGGAACTGAAGATTTCTTT. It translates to CASSFRQVGTEDFF.

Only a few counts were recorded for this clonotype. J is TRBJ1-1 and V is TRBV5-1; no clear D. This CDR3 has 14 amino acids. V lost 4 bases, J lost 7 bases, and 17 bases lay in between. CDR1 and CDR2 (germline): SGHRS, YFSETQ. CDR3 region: CASSKGSARGEAFF. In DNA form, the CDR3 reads TGCGCCAGCAGCAAGGGCTCGGCCAGAGGTGAAGCTTTCTTT.

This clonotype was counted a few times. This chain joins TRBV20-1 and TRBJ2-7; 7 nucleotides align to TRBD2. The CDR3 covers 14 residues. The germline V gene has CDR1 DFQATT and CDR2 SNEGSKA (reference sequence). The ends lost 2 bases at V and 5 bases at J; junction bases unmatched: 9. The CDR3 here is CSARRQPRGDEQYF. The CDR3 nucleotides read TGCAGTGCTAGAAGACAGCCCCGGGGGGACGAGCAGTACTTC.

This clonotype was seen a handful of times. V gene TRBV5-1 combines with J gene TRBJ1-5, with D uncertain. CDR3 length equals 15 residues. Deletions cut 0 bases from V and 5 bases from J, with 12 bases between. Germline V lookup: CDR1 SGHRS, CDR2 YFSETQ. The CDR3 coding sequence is TGCGCCAGCAGCTTGGCCGTTGGGCCGGATCAGCCCCAGCATTTT. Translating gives CASSLAVGPDQPQHF.

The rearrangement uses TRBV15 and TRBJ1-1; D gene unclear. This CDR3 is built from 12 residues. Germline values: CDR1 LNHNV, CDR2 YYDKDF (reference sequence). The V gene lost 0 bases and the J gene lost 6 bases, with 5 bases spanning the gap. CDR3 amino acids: CATSREWAEAFF. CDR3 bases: TGTGCCACCAGCAGAGAGTGGGCTGAAGCTTTCTTT.

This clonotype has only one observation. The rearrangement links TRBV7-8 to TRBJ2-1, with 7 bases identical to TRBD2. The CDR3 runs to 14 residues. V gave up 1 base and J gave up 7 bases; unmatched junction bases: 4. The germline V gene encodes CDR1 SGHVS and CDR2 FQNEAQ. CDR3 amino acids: CASSLGGGGNEQFF. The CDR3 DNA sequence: TGTGCCAGCAGCTTAGGCGGGGGAGGGAATGAGCAGTTCTTC. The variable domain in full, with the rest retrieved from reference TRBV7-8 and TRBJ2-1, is GAGVSQSPRYKVAKRGQDVALRCDPISGHVSLFWYQQALGQGPEFLTYFQNEAQLDKSGLPSDRFFAERPEGSVSTLKIQRTQQEDSAVYLCASSLGGGGNEQFFGPGTRLTVL.

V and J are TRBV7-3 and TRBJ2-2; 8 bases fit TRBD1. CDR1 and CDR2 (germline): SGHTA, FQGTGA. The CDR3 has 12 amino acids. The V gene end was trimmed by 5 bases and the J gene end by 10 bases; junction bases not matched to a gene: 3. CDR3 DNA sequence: TGTGCCAGCAGCCCGACAGGGGCGGAGCTGTTTTTT. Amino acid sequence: CASSPTGAELFF.